This T cell receptor beta chain was obtained from a study of T cell repertoires in cytomegalovirus infection. Across the whole study: Peptides in the study included HLA-C-restricted and HLA-B-restricted CMV epitopes. Study conclusions and caveats: Dominant in the ex vivo response were TCR beta clonotypes restricted by HLA-C and specific for CMV.

This clonotype occurred a few times. The antigen is unknown. TCRdb re-called the reads through MiXCR, storing one row per CDR3 protein. Of approximately 990,000 distinct CDR3 sequences in the sample, approximately 30% were seen once. This CDR3 has 15 amino acids. The germline V and J ends were trimmed by 8 bases and 0 bases, with 14 bases remaining between them. Germline CDR1 and CDR2: MDHEN and SYDVKM. The source is a human donor in good health (CMV status not recorded). Some clones in this sample may be carry-over from other donors' samples. The sequences come from cultured CD8+ T cells from PBMCs, collected from culture after CMV antigen stimulation. The V and J genes are TRBV28 and TRBJ1-3; D not certain. CDR3 amino acids: CASWPDTFSGNTIYF. Written as DNA, the CDR3 is TGTGCCAGCTGGCCAGATACCTTCTCTGGAAACACCATATATTTT.